These 14 T cell receptor beta chains were all obtained from the same sample, sequenced in a study of T cell repertoires in cytomegalovirus infection. These receptors' targets are unknown. TCRdb processed the reads anew with MiXCR; each CDR3 protein has one entry. The table shows 68,000 or so distinct CDR3 sequences, with approximately 22% occurring only once. Sequencing was carried out using PBMCs, sequenced either directly or after in vitro stimulation (not recorded which). All receptors derive from a human donor in good health (CMV status not recorded). Some clones in this sample may be carry-over from other donors' samples.

This clonotype occurred many times. This rearrangement joins TRBV15 to TRBJ1-5; possible D gene TRBD1, 6 bases. V dropped 1 base and J dropped 4 bases, with 14 bases sitting between them. This CDR3 is 16 amino acids long. Germline CDR1 and CDR2: LNHNV and YYDKDF (reference sequence). In nucleotides, the CDR3 is TGTGCCACCAGCAGAGCCCCGGGACACATAAATCAGCCCCAGCATTTT. This codes for CATSRAPGHINQPQHF.

V usage is TRBV27 and J usage is TRBJ2-1; 8 nucleotides line up with TRBD1. The germline V gene has CDR1 MNHEY and CDR2 SMNVEV (reference sequence). V shed 7 bases, J shed 0 bases, and the junction held 8 bases outside the gene matches. The CDR3 has 16 residues. CDR3 sequence: CASTGWGTGSYNEQFF. CDR3 nucleotide sequence: TGTGCCAGCACCGGATGGGGGACAGGCTCCTACAATGAGCAGTTCTTC.

This sequence joins TRBV6-6 and TRBJ1-5, with TRBD1 as a possible D gene (5 bases). Per germline, CDR1 MNHNY and CDR2 SVGAGI (reference sequence). This CDR3 has 15 amino acids. Trimming removed 5 bases from V and 2 bases from J, with 13 bases in between. The CDR3 loop is CASSGVFRGNQPQHF. In DNA form, the CDR3 reads TGTGCCAGCAGTGGGGTGTTCAGGGGCAATCAGCCCCAGCATTTT.

The CDR3 loop is CASSYLTESYGYTF. In DNA, the CDR3 is TGTGCCAGCAGTTACCTGACAGAATCTTATGGCTACACCTTC. The chain recombines TRBV6-6 with TRBJ1-2, with D perhaps matching TRBD1 (5 bases). V was shortened by 2 bases and J by 5 bases, with 12 bases between the two germline ends. CDR3 size: 14 residues. In germline, CDR1 is MNHNY, CDR2 SVGAGI (reference sequence).

This clonotype was detected only once. The chain links TRBV28 to TRBJ2-7; D is undetermined. The V and J ends lost 3 bases and 6 bases respectively, with 15 bases between them. Germline-derived CDR1 and CDR2 are MDHEN and SYDVKM. This CDR3 region has 14 residues. CDR3 in amino acids: CASSFQGFGLEQYF. For the CDR3, the DNA is TGTGCCAGCAGTTTCCAAGGGTTCGGTCTCGAGCAGTACTTC.

This clonotype was found many times. The chain combines TRBV7-2 with TRBJ2-5, with unresolved D. The CDR3 covers 13 residues. Trimming removed 0 bases at V and 0 bases at J, with 2 bases between. CDR1 is SGHTA and CDR2 is FQGNSA in the germline V gene. The CDR3 sequence: CASSLAHQETQYF. DNA of the CDR3: TGTGCCAGCAGCTTAGCGCACCAAGAGACCCAGTACTTC.

This clonotype was observed once. V and J are TRBV7-9 and TRBJ2-1, with D tentatively TRBD2 (6 bases). V gave up 6 bases and J gave up 4 bases, with 13 bases separating them. Germline CDR1 and CDR2: SEHNR and FQNEAQ (reference sequence). CDR3 length: 14 amino acids. CDR3 protein: CASSRGTDYNEQFF. CDR3 nucleotides: TGTGCCAGCAGTCGTGGGACTGATTACAATGAGCAGTTCTTC.

Remarks on this clonotype: The junction departs from germline at one end; a sequencing error may be responsible. The chain is built from TRBV6-1 and TRBJ2-1; D uncertain. This CDR3 is built from 14 residues. CDR1 is MNHNS and CDR2 is SASEGT in the germline V gene. CDR3 sequence reads: CASSELLLQFVRIF. The CDR3 region has the DNA TGTGCCAGCAGTGAGCTTTTATTACAGTTCGTTCGGATCTTC.

This clonotype has just a few counts. V gene TRBV28 combines with J gene TRBJ2-2, with TRBD1 matching 11 bases. Germline CDR1 and CDR2: MDHEN and SYDVKM. Trimming at V came to 8 bases and at J to 6 bases, leaving 8 bases not matched to a gene. The CDR3 length is 15 residues. CDR3 loop: CASLGTGGFAGELFF. Here the CDR3 DNA reads TGTGCCAGCTTAGGGACAGGGGGTTTCGCCGGGGAGCTGTTTTTT. Full variable domain (remainder filled in from reference TRBV28 and TRBJ2-2): DVKVTQSSRYLVKRTGEKVFLECVQDMDHENMFWYRQDPGLGLRLIYFSYDVKMKEKGDIPEGYSVSREKKERFSLILESASTNQTSMYLCASLGTGGFAGELFFGEGSRLTVL.

The chain recombines TRBV14 with TRBJ2-1, with 7 bases fitting TRBD2. CDR1 and CDR2 (germline): SGHDN, FVKESK. The CDR3 has 14 residues. V shed 1 base, J shed 7 bases, and the junction held 4 bases outside the gene matches. The CDR3 loop is CASSQVSGANEQFF. The CDR3 nucleotides are TGTGCCAGCAGCCAAGTAAGCGGGGCTAATGAGCAGTTCTTC.

This chain links TRBV24-1 with TRBJ2-1; no definite D call. This CDR3 contains 12 residues. Germline CDR1 and CDR2: KGHDR and SFDVKD. The V end was cut by 1 base, the J end by 12 bases, with 9 bases between. DNA of the CDR3: TGTGCCACCAGTGATTTAAGAGTCGGGCAGTTCTTC. This codes for CATSDLRVGQFF.

There are many counts of this clonotype. The V and J genes are TRBV7-9 and TRBJ2-7; D uncertain. The CDR3 has 15 residues. From germline, CDR1 is SEHNR and CDR2 FQNEAQ (reference sequence). Trimming pared 1 base from V and 0 bases from J, leaving 10 bases between. This chain's CDR3 is CASSLGSGRSYEQYF. CDR3 DNA sequence: TGTGCCAGCAGCTTAGGGTCAGGCCGCTCCTACGAGCAGTACTTC.

There are many counts of this clonotype. This sequence joins TRBV7-2 and TRBJ1-2; D ambiguous. Trimming removed 2 bases at V and 4 bases at J, with 11 bases between. This CDR3 spans 14 amino acids. Germline CDR1 SGHTA, CDR2 FQGNSA. CDR3 residues: CASSLNDLVYGYTF. The CDR3, as DNA: TGTGCCAGCAGCTTAAACGACCTCGTCTATGGCTACACCTTC.

In this sample, this clonotype turned up many times. This CDR3 is CASSLLRETQYF. In DNA form, the CDR3 reads TGTGCCAGCAGCTTATTGAGAGAGACCCAGTACTTC. This sequence joins TRBV7-2 and TRBJ2-5; D is unresolved. Germline V gene data show CDR1 as SGHTA and CDR2 as FQGNSA. Trimming stripped 2 bases from V and 4 bases from J, with 5 bases between. This CDR3 region has 12 residues.